The T cell receptor beta chain under discussion was sequenced for a study of T-cell memory formation after mild COVID-19. This clonotype was seen a few times. Antigen specificity is unknown. Study-wide results and caveats: A second wave expanding day 15 to 37 was CD4+-biased; contracting clones were balanced. For contracting clones, CD4+ ones sat mainly in CM and EM, CD8+ in EMRA.

TCRalpha and TCRbeta libraries used 5'RACE with constant-segment primers and UMIs. TCRdb called the 5' RACE reads again in MiXCR, with one record for every CDR3 protein. The repertoire includes hundreds of thousands of distinct CDR3 sequences, 15% of them detected once, and 22% sits in the top ten. Trimming cost V 6 bases and J 3 bases; bases outside gene matches: 9. CDR1 is SQVTM, CDR2 ANQGSEA, per germline. This CDR3 is built from 14 residues. This sequence was found in a man between 18 and 29 years old who had mild COVID-19 (a few samples of this study predate the infection). Cell type and time point are not known. V is TRBV29-1 and J is TRBJ2-3, with 7 bases aligning to TRBD2. Sequencing was done on a sample of PBMCs or a T cell subset sorted from them (not recorded which). CDR3 region: CSVDSGGGTDTQYF. DNA for the CDR3: TGCAGCGTGGACTCGGGGGGAGGGACAGATACGCAGTATTTT.